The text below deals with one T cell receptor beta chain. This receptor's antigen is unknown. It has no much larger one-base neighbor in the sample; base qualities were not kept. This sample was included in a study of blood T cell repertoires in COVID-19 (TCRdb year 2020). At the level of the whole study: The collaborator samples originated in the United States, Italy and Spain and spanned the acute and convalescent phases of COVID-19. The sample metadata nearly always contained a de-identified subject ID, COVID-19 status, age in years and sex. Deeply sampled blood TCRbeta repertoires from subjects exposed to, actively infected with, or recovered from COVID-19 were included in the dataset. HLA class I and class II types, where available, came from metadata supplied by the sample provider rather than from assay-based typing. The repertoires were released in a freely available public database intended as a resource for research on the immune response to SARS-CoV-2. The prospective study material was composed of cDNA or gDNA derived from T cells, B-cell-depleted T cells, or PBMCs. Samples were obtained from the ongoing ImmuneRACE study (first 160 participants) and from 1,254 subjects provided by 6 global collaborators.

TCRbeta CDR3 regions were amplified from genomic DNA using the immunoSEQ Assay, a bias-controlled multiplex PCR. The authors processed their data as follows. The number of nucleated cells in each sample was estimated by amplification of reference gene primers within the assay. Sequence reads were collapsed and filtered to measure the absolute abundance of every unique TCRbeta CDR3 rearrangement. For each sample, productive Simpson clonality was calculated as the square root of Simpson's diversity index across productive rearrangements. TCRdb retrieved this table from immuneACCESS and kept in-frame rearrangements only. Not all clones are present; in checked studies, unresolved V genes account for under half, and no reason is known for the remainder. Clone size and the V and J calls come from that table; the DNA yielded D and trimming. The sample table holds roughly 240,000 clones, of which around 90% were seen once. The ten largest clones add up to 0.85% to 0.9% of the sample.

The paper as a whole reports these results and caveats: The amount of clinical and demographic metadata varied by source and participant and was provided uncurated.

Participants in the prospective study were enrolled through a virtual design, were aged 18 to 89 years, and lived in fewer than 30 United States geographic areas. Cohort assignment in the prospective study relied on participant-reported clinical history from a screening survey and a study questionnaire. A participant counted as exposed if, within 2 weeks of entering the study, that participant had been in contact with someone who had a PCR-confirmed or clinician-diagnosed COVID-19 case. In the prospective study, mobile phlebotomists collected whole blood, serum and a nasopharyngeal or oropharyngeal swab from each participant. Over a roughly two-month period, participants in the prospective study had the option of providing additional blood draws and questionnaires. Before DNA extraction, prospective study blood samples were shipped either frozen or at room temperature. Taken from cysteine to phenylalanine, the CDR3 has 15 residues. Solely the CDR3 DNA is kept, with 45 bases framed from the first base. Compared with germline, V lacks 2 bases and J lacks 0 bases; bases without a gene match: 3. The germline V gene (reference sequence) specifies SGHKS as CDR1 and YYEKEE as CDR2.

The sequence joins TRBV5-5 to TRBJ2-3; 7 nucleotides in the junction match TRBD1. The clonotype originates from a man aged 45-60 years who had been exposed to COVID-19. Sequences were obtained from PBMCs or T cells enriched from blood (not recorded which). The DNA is TGTGCCAGCAGCTTTTGGGACAGAAGCACAGATACGCAGTATTTT. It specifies CASSFWDRSTDTQYF.